The 29 T cell receptor beta chains presented below share a single source sample, sequenced in a study of radiotherapy plus CTLA-4 blockade in lung cancer. Using immunoSEQ multiplex PCR, the repertoire was profiled, and TCRdb retains in-frame clones only, with some absent. The sample gives some 66,000 clones, around 86% of which show up once; approximately 4.1% is in the top ten. Sample: peripheral blood, taken from a patient treated with radiotherapy plus ipilimumab. The receptors here all came from a human donor with non-small cell lung cancer who had a partial response to radiotherapy plus ipilimumab.

The chain employs TRBV18 and TRBJ1-1, with D unresolved. This CDR3 has 15 amino acids. Germline V CDR1 and CDR2: KGHSH, LQKENI. Trimming stripped 3 bases from V and 5 bases from J, with 16 bases between. The CDR3 nucleotides read TGTGCCAGCTCACCCTCAGTAGGTCAGGATACTGAAGCTTTCTTT. It specifies CASSPSVGQDTEAFF.

This clone is a singleton in its sample. V and J are TRBV18 and TRBJ1-5, with D unresolved. The CDR3 spans 14 residues. With 2 bases removed from V and 5 bases from J, the gap between germline ends came to 10 bases. Germline V gives CDR1 KGHSH, CDR2 LQKENI. The CDR3 is CASSPGARDQPQHF. The CDR3 region has the DNA TGTGCCAGCTCACCAGGTGCCCGAGATCAGCCCCAGCATTTT.

This rearrangement joins TRBV6-5 to TRBJ1-4; 10 nucleotides agree with TRBD1. CDR3 length: 16 amino acids. Germline loops: CDR1 MNHEY, CDR2 SVGAGI. Trimming at V came to 2 bases and at J to 6 bases, leaving 6 bases not matched to a gene. The CDR3 coding sequence is TGTGCCAGCAGTTACACGACAGGGGGCAGTGATGAAAAACTGTTTTTT. Translation gives CASSYTTGGSDEKLFF.

The chain carries TRBV19 and TRBJ2-7; 9 bases match TRBD2. This CDR3 is built from 15 residues. After removal of 6 bases from V and 0 bases from J, the junction contained 6 bases not matched to a gene. The V gene's germline CDR1 is LNHDA and CDR2 SQIVND (reference sequence). The CDR3 nucleotides read TGTGCCAGTAGCCGTAGCGGGAGCCCCTCCTACGAGCAGTACTTC. It is translated as CASSRSGSPSYEQYF. Supplemented by reference TRBV19 and TRBJ2-7, the full variable domain reads DGGITQSPKYLFRKEGQNVTLSCEQNLNHDAMYWYRQDPGQGLRLIYYSQIVNDFQKGDIAEGYSVSREKKESFPLTVTSAQKNPTAFYLCASSRSGSPSYEQYFGPGTRLTVT.

V gene TRBV27 combines with J gene TRBJ2-7; the D gene is possibly TRBD1 (5 bases). The CDR3 is 15 amino acids. Per germline, CDR1 MNHEY and CDR2 SMNVEV (reference sequence). The V and J ends lost 0 bases and 6 bases respectively, with 15 bases between them. This chain's CDR3 is CASSLSKGFLGEQYF. The CDR3 nucleotides are TGTGCCAGCAGTTTATCGAAGGGGTTTTTAGGCGAGCAGTACTTC.

The V call is TRBV9, the J call TRBJ2-7; 10 bases are shared with TRBD2. The V gene's germline CDR1 is SGDLS and CDR2 YYNGEE. The J segment lost 0 bases and the V segment lost 4 bases, leaving 13 bases of the junction unmatched. The CDR3 is 18 amino acids. The CDR3 region is CASSPLGLAGVGSYEQYF. The CDR3 nucleotides read TGTGCCAGCAGCCCATTAGGGCTAGCGGGAGTCGGCTCCTACGAGCAGTACTTC.

CDR3 residues: CASSLEGTSPDTQYF. Here the CDR3 DNA reads TGTGCCAGCAGCCTCGAAGGGACTAGCCCAGATACGCAGTATTTT. The chain recombines TRBV7-2 with TRBJ2-3, with TRBD2 identical over 9 bases. The ends lost 5 bases at V and 4 bases at J; junction bases unmatched: 7. The CDR3 totals 15 residues. Looked up from germline, CDR1 is SGHTA and CDR2 is FQGNSA. Supplemented by reference TRBV7-2 and TRBJ2-3, the full variable domain reads GAGVSQSPSNKVTEKGKDVELRCDPISGHTALYWYRQSLGQGLEFLIYFQGNSAPDKSGLPSDRFSAERTGGSVSTLTIQRTQQEDSAVYLCASSLEGTSPDTQYFGPGTRLTVL.

This clone was seen a handful of times. V is TRBV5-5 and J is TRBJ1-1; a weak D match, TRBD1 (5 bases). Germline CDR1 SGHKS, CDR2 YYEKEE (reference sequence). This CDR3 is 15 amino acids long. Between the trimmed V and J ends, which lost 0 bases and 1 base, there was a span of 10 bases. This chain's CDR3 is CASSLVGHANTEAFF. The CDR3 DNA reads as TGTGCCAGCAGCTTGGTAGGACACGCGAACACTGAAGCTTTCTTT.

The chain has TRBV2 and TRBJ1-6; the match to TRBD1 covers 7 bases. Trimming removed 5 bases from V and 3 bases from J; junction bases left unmatched: 4. Germline assignment: CDR1 SNHLY and CDR2 FYNNEI. The CDR3 is 15 amino acids. The CDR3 loop reads CASSTGTDYNSPLHF. The CDR3 region has the DNA TGTGCCAGCAGTACCGGGACAGACTATAATTCACCCCTCCACTTT.

V is TRBV18 and J is TRBJ1-5; D gene unclear. CDR3 length: 14 amino acids. V was pared by 0 bases and J by 3 bases, with 6 bases between. Germline values: CDR1 KGHSH, CDR2 LQKENI. The CDR3 protein is CASSPPTSNQPQHF. The CDR3 DNA is TGTGCCAGCTCACCACCGACATCCAATCAGCCCCAGCATTTT.

This clone has a handful of counts. The DNA of the CDR3 is TGTGCCAGCAGCTGGGACAGAGCGTATCAGCCCCAGCATTTT. Encoded protein: CASSWDRAYQPQHF. The V call is TRBV2, the J call TRBJ1-5, with 7 bases identical to TRBD1. Germline CDR1 reads SNHLY; CDR2 reads FYNNEI. J lost 5 bases, V lost 6 bases, and 7 bases had no gene match. This CDR3 region has 14 residues. The full variable domain, with the rest looked up from reference TRBV2 and TRBJ1-5, is EPEVTQTPSHQVTQMGQEVILRCVPISNHLYFYWYRQILGQKVEFLVSFYNNEISEKSEIFDDQFSVERPDGSNFTLKIRSTKLEDSAMYFCASSWDRAYQPQHFGDGTRLSIL.

V and J are TRBV27 and TRBJ1-5; 8 nucleotides agree with TRBD1. V dropped 3 bases and J dropped 0; count of bases not matched to a gene: 4. This CDR3 has 16 amino acids. CDR1 MNHEY and CDR2 SMNVEV come from the germline V gene (reference sequence). CDR3 sequence: CASSFGTGYSNQPQHF. The CDR3 nucleotides are TGTGCCAGCAGTTTCGGGACAGGCTATAGCAATCAGCCCCAGCATTTT.

The chain recombines TRBV6-1 with TRBJ1-4; D is uncertain. Per the germline V gene, CDR1 is MNHNS and CDR2 is SASEGT. The V end was cut by 0 bases, the J end by 3 bases, with 11 bases between. The CDR3 has 16 amino acids. The CDR3, as DNA: TGTGCCAGCAGTGAAGCGCTTGGTGCGGCTAATGAAAAACTGTTTTTT. It encodes CASSEALGAANEKLFF.

This chain uses TRBV10-1 with TRBJ2-7, with D tentatively TRBD1 (6 bases). V was shortened by 10 bases and J by 2 bases, with 18 bases between the two germline ends. Germline V lookup: CDR1 WNHNN, CDR2 SYGVQD (reference sequence). This CDR3 has 14 residues. CDR3 sequence reads: CATPLYRVTYEQYF. The CDR3 coding sequence is TGCGCCACTCCCCTATACAGGGTAACCTACGAGCAGTACTTC.

The rearrangement uses TRBV29-1 and TRBJ1-1, with 8 bases matching TRBD1. Germline V gives CDR1 SQVTM, CDR2 ANQGSEA. After removal of 5 bases from V and 1 base from J, the junction contained 6 bases not matched to a gene. The CDR3 spans 14 residues. The CDR3 DNA sequence: TGCAGCGTTCCCATTGGACAGGGGAACACTGAAGCTTTCTTT. This encodes CSVPIGQGNTEAFF.

The J gene is TRBJ2-6, the V gene TRBV5-4; 10 nucleotides agree with TRBD1. CDR1 is SGHNT and CDR2 is YYREEE in the germline V gene (reference sequence). The CDR3 is 18 amino acids. V shed 7 bases, J shed 1 base, and the junction held 11 bases outside the gene matches. CDR3 bases: TGTGCCAGCGCTAAGGGTGGGACAGGGGCGTCTGGGGCCAACGTCCTGACTTTC. It yields the protein CASAKGGTGASGANVLTF. Using reference TRBV5-4 and TRBJ2-6 for the parts outside the CDR3, the full variable domain is ETGVTQSPTHLIKTRGQQVTLRCSSQSGHNTVSWYQQALGQGPQFIFQYYREEENGRGNFPPRFSGLQFPNYSSELNVNALELDDSALYLCASAKGGTGASGANVLTFGAGSRLTVL.

V and J are TRBV18 and TRBJ1-5, with 7 bases fitting TRBD1. V was pared by 3 bases and J by 9 bases, with 8 bases of the junction left unmatched. The CDR3 totals 14 residues. Per the germline V gene, CDR1 is KGHSH and CDR2 is LQKENI. The CDR3 sequence is CASSPTGSEVPQHF. Here the CDR3 DNA reads TGTGCCAGCTCACCGACAGGGTCCGAGGTGCCCCAGCATTTT.

This CDR3 is CASSVRGPGAGPSYNEQFF. The CDR3 DNA follows: TGTGCCAGCAGCGTTAGGGGCCCGGGCGCCGGACCCTCCTACAATGAGCAGTTCTTC. This chain connects TRBV11-2 to TRBJ2-1, with D perhaps matching TRBD1 (5 bases). Trimming left V 5 bases short and J 0 bases short, with 23 bases between. CDR3 size: 19 residues. CDR1 SGHAT and CDR2 FQNNGV come from the germline V gene.

This clone was observed a single time. The chain links TRBV5-1 to TRBJ2-2; 13 bases align to TRBD2. The CDR3 spans 18 residues. Germline V gives CDR1 SGHRS, CDR2 YFSETQ. V dropped 4 bases and J dropped 1; count of bases not matched to a gene: 7. The CDR3 reads CASSPTGLAGRNTGELFF. The DNA for the CDR3 is TGCGCCAGCAGCCCGACGGGACTAGCGGGACGGAACACCGGGGAGCTGTTTTTT.

The chain is built from TRBV18 and TRBJ2-5, with D perhaps TRBD1 (6 bases). The J call is doubtful: the DNA matches TRBJ2-7 better. This CDR3 is built from 14 residues. CDR1 KGHSH and CDR2 LQKENI come from the germline V gene. The CDR3 spells CASSLDRSSYEQYF. The CDR3 nucleotides are TGTGCCAGCTCACTAGACAGGTCCTCCTACGAGCAGTACTTC.

This chain uses TRBV28 with TRBJ2-7; D might be TRBD1 (5 bases). The CDR3 has 14 amino acids. The germline V and J ends were trimmed by 8 bases and 2 bases, with 16 bases remaining between them. The V gene's germline CDR1 is MDHEN and CDR2 SYDVKM. CDR3 coding DNA: TGTGCCAGCTCTAACGCGCAGGGTACCTACGAGCAGTACTTC. This codes for CASSNAQGTYEQYF.

On this clone: As the CDR3 is not closed by the conserved phenylalanine or tryptophan, this likely results from a read error. Because the CDR3's place on the DNA is in doubt, the DNA is left out and the CDR3 is given as listed by TCRdb. The chain joins TRBV28 to TRBJ1-1; the DNA was not used to check the table's D call, TRBD1. The CDR3 has 13 residues if both end residues are counted. CDR1 is MDHEN, CDR2 SYDVKM, per germline. The CDR3 is CASSLVQGGRPLA.

The chain has TRBV6-4 and TRBJ1-1; 8 nucleotides match TRBD1. This CDR3 spans 15 amino acids. Per the germline V gene, CDR1 is MRHNA and CDR2 is SNTAGT. Trimming cost V 6 bases and J 2 bases; bases outside gene matches: 8. This chain's CDR3 is CASSQKGTGNTEAFF. For the CDR3, the DNA is TGTGCCAGCAGCCAGAAAGGGACAGGTAACACTGAAGCTTTCTTT.

A single count supports this clone. V usage is TRBV6-1 and J usage is TRBJ2-5; D gene uncertain. V was cut by 2 bases and J by 11 bases, with 6 bases left in between. The CDR3 consists of 10 residues. Germline loops: CDR1 MNHNS, CDR2 SASEGT. CDR3 sequence: CASSEIEQYF. CDR3 nucleotides: TGTGCCAGCAGTGAAATTGAGCAGTACTTC.

This chain joins TRBV27 and TRBJ1-2, with D possibly TRBD1 on 6 matching bases. V lost 4 bases to trimming and J lost 4 bases, with 10 bases between them. The CDR3 loop spans 13 amino acids. The germline V gene has CDR1 MNHEY and CDR2 SMNVEV (reference sequence). The CDR3 DNA reads TGTGCCAGCAGTTCCTACAGGGCCTATGGCTACACCTTC. Residues: CASSSYRAYGYTF.

The rearrangement links TRBV4-1 to TRBJ1-4; D is unclear. The CDR3 loop spans 13 amino acids. Germline CDR1 is MGHRA and CDR2 is YSYEKL. Trimming cost V 4 bases and J 13 bases, with 16 bases left between them. CDR3 sequence: CASSPPLAQRLFF. The CDR3 DNA is TGCGCCAGCAGCCCCCCTCTGGCTCAACGACTGTTTTTT.

The chain is built from TRBV9 and TRBJ2-5; possible D gene TRBD2, 6 bases. Per germline, CDR1 SGDLS and CDR2 YYNGEE. The length of the CDR3 is 14 residues. V dropped 3 bases and J dropped 5 bases, with 14 bases sitting between them. CDR3: CASSAYGRGETQYF. The CDR3 bases are TGTGCCAGCAGCGCTTACGGGAGAGGGGAGACCCAGTACTTC.

The chain couples TRBV29-1 to TRBJ2-4; TRBD1 is a possible D gene (6 bases). The CDR3 is made up of 15 amino acids. Germline assignment: CDR1 SQVTM and CDR2 ANQGSEA. V lost 0 bases and J 2 bases, leaving 11 bases between the germline ends. CDR3 region: CSVEDPTGTKNIQYF. CDR3 nucleotides: TGCAGCGTTGAAGATCCCACAGGGACCAAAAACATTCAGTACTTC.

The V and J genes are TRBV5-1 and TRBJ2-7; maybe TRBD2 (6 bases). This CDR3 region has 14 residues. Germline V gene data show CDR1 as SGHRS and CDR2 as YFSETQ. Between the trimmed V and J ends, which lost 0 bases and 1 base, there was a span of 8 bases. CDR3 coding DNA: TGCGCCAGCAGCTTGGCGGCGGGATCCTACGAGCAGTACTTC. The encoded protein is CASSLAAGSYEQYF.